Reported below is one T cell receptor (beta chain). The antigen this receptor binds is unknown. Within one base of it there is no much larger clone, and no base qualities were kept. In the germline V gene, CDR1 corresponds to LGHNA and CDR2 to YNFKEQ. The CDR3 sequence holds 16 residues, the cysteine and phenylalanine included. Only the CDR3 region is kept as DNA, spanning 48 bases read in frame from base 1. V is shortened by 0 bases, J by 4 bases, and the region joining them spans 15 bases. This specimen comes from a study of Tregs in tolerant kidney transplant recipients (dated by TCRdb to the late 2010s). For the study in its entirety: Additional Treg samples were obtained from an approximately 3-day mixed lymphocyte reaction with belatacept, in some cases followed by an approximately five-day donor restimulation, before recipient CD4+CD25+CD127- cells were sorted. Antibodies distinguished recipient from donor cells when sorting primary belatacept mixed lymphocyte reaction cultures. In a few healthy controls, several methods of expanding Tregs specific for an allogeneic donor were compared by TCRbeta repertoire sequencing. The study used TCRbeta sequencing to identify donor-specific regulatory T cells before combined kidney and bone marrow transplantation, then tracked those cells after transplant. The research as a whole found: Biological reproducibility was not examined directly, but technical replication error appeared to be minimal. Expanding Tregs with activated donor B cells appeared to identify the most biologically relevant and donor-specific TCRbeta repertoire. Because the study included only a small number of patients, the results must be confirmed in larger populations and under other immunosuppression protocols.

Blood from healthy controls was obtained either from healthy volunteers or as purchased buffy coats. Healthy control blood was processed to PBMCs with a Ficoll density gradient and then cryopreserved, whereas patient PBMCs were collected both before and after transplant. Genomic DNA was extracted from sorted cells with the QIAGEN DNeasy Blood and Tissue Kit for TCRbeta CDR3 sequencing. High-throughput TCRbeta CDR3 sequencing was carried out commercially through immunoSEQ, with PCR amplification with bias correction and internal controls included. Turning to the authors' computational methods: Unique productive TCRbeta sequences were defined by CDR3 nucleotide sequence where primers matched, and otherwise by CDR3 amino acid sequence together with Vbeta and Jbeta genes. A sequence was defined as donor-reactive if the sequence was expanded at least 5-fold in CFSE-low cells compared with unstimulated cells and had a frequency of at least 0.01% in CFSE-low cells. Repertoire divergence was quantified by Jensen-Shannon divergence using the top 100 TCRbeta sequences ranked by frequency. When a sample had multiple sequencing runs, each run was corrected for sorting error separately and the runs were then pooled. TCRdb holds this immuneACCESS table with in-frame rearrangements only. Some clones are missing; in checked studies, unresolved V genes explain under half, and the rest has no known cause. V and J calls and clone size come straight from that table; D and trimming were deduced from the DNA. The sample table shows about 44,000 clones, and just under 97% are seen once. Around 0.38% of the sample belongs to the ten largest clones.

This clonotype was sampled from a human donor in good health. The V gene is TRBV4-2 and the J gene is TRBJ2-5; the D gene remains uncertain. Source material: Tregs from blood cultured with allogeneic cells. For the CDR3, the sequence is CASSQEGNLMLETQYF. At the DNA level, the sequence is TGTGCCAGCAGCCAAGAAGGAAATCTAATGTTAGAGACCCAGTACTTC.